The subject of this entry is one T cell receptor beta chain. The entry originates in a study of shared clonotypes between healthy human individuals. Study summary: A donor's plate count was three for CD4 naive and three for CD4 memory; CD8 naive had two and CD8 memory one.

Replicate PCRs run on sorted subsets employed 200 ng DNA, around 31,000 T cell genomes. Produced via immunoSEQ multiplex PCR; TCRdb's table is partial and in-frame only. This sample carries around 1,000,000 clones, 60% to 80% of them seen once, and the ten largest clones take roughly 0.83%. The CDR3 covers 14 residues. V lost 2 bases, J lost 2 bases, and 8 bases lay in between. CDR1 and CDR2 (germline): SGDLS, YYNGEE. The sequence was obtained from a man aged 18 to 30 in good health. Some clones in this sample may be carry-over from other donors' samples. The sample taken for sequencing was memory CD4+ T cells from PBMCs. Subset in this sample: CD45RA-negative fraction. J is TRBJ1-3 and V is TRBV9, with D hard to call. The CDR3 sequence: CASSVVGTGNTIYF. CDR3 bases: TGTGCCAGCAGCGTTGTGGGAACTGGAAACACCATATATTTT.